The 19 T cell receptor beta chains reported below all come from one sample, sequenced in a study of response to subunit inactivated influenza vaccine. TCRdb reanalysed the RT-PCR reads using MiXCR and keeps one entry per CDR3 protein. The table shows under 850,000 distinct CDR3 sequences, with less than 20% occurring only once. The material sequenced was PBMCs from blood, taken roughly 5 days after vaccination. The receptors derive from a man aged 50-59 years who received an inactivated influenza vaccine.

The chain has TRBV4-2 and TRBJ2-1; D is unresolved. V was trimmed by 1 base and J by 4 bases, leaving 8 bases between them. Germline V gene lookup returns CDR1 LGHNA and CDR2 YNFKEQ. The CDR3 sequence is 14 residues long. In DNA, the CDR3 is TGTGCCAGCAGCCAAGGGGAACAATACAATGAGCAGTTCTTC. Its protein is CASSQGEQYNEQFF.

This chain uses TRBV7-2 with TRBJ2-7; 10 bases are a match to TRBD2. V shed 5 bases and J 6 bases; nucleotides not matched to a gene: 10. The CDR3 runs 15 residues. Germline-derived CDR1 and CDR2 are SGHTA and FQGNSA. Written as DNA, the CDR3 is TGTGCCAGCAGCGAGGGGGCTAGCGGGAGTCTCGAGCAGTACTTC. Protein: CASSEGASGSLEQYF.

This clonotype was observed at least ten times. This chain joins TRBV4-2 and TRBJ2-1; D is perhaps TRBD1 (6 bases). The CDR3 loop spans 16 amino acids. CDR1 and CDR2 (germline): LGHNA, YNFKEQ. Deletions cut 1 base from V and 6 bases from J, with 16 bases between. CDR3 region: CASSQGTRGPLNEQFF. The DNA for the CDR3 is TGTGCCAGCAGCCAAGGGACCAGGGGTCCCCTCAATGAGCAGTTCTTC.

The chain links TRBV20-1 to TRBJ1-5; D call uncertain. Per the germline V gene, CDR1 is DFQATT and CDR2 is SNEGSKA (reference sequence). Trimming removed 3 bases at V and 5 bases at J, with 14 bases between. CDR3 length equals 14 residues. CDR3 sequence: CSASGFRLDQPQHF. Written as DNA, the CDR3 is TGCAGTGCTAGTGGTTTCAGGTTAGATCAGCCCCAGCATTTT.

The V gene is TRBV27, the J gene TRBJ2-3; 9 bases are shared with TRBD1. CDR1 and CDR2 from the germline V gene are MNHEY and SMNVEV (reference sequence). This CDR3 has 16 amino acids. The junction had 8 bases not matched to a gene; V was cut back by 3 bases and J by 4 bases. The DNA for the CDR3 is TGTGCCAGCAGTTTTTCCGGGACAGGGAGGTCAGATACGCAGTATTTT. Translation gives CASSFSGTGRSDTQYF.

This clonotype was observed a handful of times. CDR3 sequence: CASSKASTDTQYF. Here the CDR3 DNA reads TGCGCCAGCAGCAAAGCCAGCACAGATACGCAGTATTTT. The rearrangement joins TRBV4-1 to TRBJ2-3; D remains ambiguous. Between the trimmed V and J ends, which lost 5 bases and 0 bases, there was a span of 6 bases. Germline V gene sequence: CDR1 MGHRA, CDR2 YSYEKL. The CDR3 is made up of 13 amino acids.

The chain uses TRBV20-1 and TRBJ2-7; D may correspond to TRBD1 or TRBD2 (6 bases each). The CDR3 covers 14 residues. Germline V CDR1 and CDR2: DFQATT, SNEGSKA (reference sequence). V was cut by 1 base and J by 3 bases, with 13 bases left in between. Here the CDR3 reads CSARVGGAFYEQYF. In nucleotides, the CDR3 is TGCAGTGCTAGAGTGGGGGGCGCTTTCTACGAGCAGTACTTC.

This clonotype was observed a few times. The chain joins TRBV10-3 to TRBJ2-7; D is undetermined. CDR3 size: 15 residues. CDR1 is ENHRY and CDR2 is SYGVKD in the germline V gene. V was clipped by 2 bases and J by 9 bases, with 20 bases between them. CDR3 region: CAISERSDTTSRQYF. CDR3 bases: TGTGCCATCAGTGAGCGGTCGGATACTACGAGTCGGCAGTACTTC.

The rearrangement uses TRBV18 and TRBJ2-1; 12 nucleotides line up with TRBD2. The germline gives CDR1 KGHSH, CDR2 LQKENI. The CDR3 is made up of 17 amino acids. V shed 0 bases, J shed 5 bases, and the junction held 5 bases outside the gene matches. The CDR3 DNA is TGTGCCAGCTCACCACCGACTAGCGGGAGTCACCACAATGAGCAGTTCTTC. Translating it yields CASSPPTSGSHHNEQFF.

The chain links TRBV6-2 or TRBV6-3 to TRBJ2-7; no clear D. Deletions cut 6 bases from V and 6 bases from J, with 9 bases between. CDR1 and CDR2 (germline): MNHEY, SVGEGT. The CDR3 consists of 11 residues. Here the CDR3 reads CASRFGREQYF. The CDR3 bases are TGTGCCAGCAGATTCGGACGCGAGCAGTACTTC.

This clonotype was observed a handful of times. DNA for the CDR3: TGTGCCAGCAGCCGACCCTCAGATACGCAGTATTTT. Amino acid sequence: CASSRPSDTQYF. The chain employs TRBV3-1 and TRBJ2-3, with D unclear. The CDR3 is 12 residues long. Per germline, CDR1 LGHDT and CDR2 YNNKEL (reference sequence). Trimming pared 4 bases from V and 4 bases from J, leaving 6 bases between.

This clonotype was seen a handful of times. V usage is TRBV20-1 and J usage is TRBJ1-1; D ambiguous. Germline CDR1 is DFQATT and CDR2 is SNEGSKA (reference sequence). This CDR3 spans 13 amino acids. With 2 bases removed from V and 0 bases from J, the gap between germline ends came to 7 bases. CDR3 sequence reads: CSARSLLNTEAFF. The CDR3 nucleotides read TGCAGTGCTAGATCACTACTGAACACTGAAGCTTTCTTT.

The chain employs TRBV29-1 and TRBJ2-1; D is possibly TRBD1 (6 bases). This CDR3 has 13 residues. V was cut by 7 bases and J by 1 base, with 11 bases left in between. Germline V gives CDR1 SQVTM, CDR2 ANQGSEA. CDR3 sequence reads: CSAADSSYNEQFF. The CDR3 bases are TGCAGCGCCGCGGACAGTTCCTACAATGAGCAGTTCTTC.

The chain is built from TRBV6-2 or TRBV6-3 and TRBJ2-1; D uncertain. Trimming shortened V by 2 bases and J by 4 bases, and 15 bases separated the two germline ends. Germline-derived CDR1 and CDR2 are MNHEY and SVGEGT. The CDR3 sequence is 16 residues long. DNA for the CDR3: TGTGCCAGCAGTTACCTTCCAGGAGTAAATTACAATGAGCAGTTCTTC. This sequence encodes CASSYLPGVNYNEQFF.

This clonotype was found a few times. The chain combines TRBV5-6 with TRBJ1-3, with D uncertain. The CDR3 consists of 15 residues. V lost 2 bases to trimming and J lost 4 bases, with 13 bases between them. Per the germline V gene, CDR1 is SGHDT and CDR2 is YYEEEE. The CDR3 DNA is TGTGCCAGCAGCTTAGGGCCGGGTCAGGGAAACACCATATATTTT. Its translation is CASSLGPGQGNTIYF.

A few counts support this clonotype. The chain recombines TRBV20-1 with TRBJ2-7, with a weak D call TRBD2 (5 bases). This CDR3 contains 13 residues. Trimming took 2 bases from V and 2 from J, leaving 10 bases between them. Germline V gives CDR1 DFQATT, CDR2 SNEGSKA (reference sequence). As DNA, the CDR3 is TGCAGTGCTAGATACGGAGGCGCCTACGAGCAGTACTTC. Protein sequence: CSARYGGAYEQYF.

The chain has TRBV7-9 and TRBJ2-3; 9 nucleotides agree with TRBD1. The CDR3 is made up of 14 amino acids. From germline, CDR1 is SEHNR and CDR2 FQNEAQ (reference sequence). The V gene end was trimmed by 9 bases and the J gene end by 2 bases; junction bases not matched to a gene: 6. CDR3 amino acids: CASTGGHFTDTQYF. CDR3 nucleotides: TGTGCCAGTACAGGGGGCCATTTCACAGATACGCAGTATTTT. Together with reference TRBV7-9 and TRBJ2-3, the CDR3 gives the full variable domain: DTGVSQNPRHKITKRGQNVTFRCDPISEHNRLYWYRQTLGQGPEFLTYFQNEAQLEKSRLLSDRFSAERPKGSFSTLEIQRTEQGDSAMYLCASTGGHFTDTQYFGPGTRLTVL.

The CDR3 DNA follows: TGCGCCAGCAGCTTGAACAGGGAGTACGAGCAGTACTTC. Translation: CASSLNREYEQYF. This rearrangement joins TRBV5-1 to TRBJ2-7, with D possibly being TRBD1 (6 bases). The CDR3 is 13 amino acids. Trimming shortened V by 1 base and J by 4 bases, and 9 bases separated the two germline ends. Germline-derived CDR1 and CDR2 are SGHRS and YFSETQ.

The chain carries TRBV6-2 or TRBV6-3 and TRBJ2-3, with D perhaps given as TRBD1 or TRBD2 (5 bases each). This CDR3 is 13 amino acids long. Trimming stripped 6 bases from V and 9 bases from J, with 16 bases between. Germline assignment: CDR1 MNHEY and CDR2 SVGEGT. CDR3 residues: CASSPGPQRTQYF. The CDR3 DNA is TGTGCCAGCAGCCCGGGACCTCAAAGGACGCAGTATTTT.